The text below deals with one T cell receptor beta chain. Its antigen specificity is not known. Base qualities are not recorded, but no much larger clone differs from it by a single base. TCRbeta CDR3 regions were amplified from genomic DNA by means of the immunoSEQ Assay, a bias-controlled multiplex PCR. In the source study's methods: Nucleated cell counts per sample were estimated from amplification of reference gene primers within the assay. To quantify the absolute abundance of each unique TCRbeta CDR3 rearrangement, sequence reads were collapsed and filtered. For each sample, productive Simpson clonality was calculated by taking the square root of Simpson's diversity index across productive rearrangements. TCRdb obtained this table from immuneACCESS and retained in-frame rearrangements with V and J assigned. These tables miss some clones; where compared with another copy, unresolved V genes account for less than half of the shortfall, and the remainder is unexplained. V and J calls and clone size are given by that table; D and trimming were obtained from the DNA. In this sample the table shows about 170,000 clones, 70% to 90% of which occur a single time. The ten biggest clones cover about 7.3% of the sample.

These data come from a study of blood T cell repertoires in COVID-19 (dated by TCRdb to 2018 to 2021). About the study as a whole: Samples covering the acute and convalescent phases of COVID-19 were provided by collaborators in the United States, Italy and Spain. The prospective study material was composed of cDNA or gDNA derived from T cells, B-cell-depleted T cells, or PBMCs. The dataset comprised deeply sampled blood TCRbeta repertoires from subjects exposed to, actively infected with, or recovered from COVID-19. The repertoires were made available in a free public database intended to serve as a resource for research on the immune response to SARS-CoV-2. Samples came from the ongoing ImmuneRACE study (first 160 participants) plus 1,254 subjects from 6 global collaborators. The sample metadata nearly always contained a de-identified subject ID, COVID-19 status, age in years and sex. Where available, HLA class I and class II types were taken from metadata supplied by the sample provider and were not determined by assay-based typing. Overall study results and their limits: The quantity of clinical and demographic metadata differed by source and by participant and was supplied without curation.

The germline V gene yields KGHSH for CDR1 and LQKENI for CDR2. Here V drops 3 bases and J drops 4 bases, and the junction holds 5 bases not matched to any gene. Spanning cysteine to phenylalanine, the CDR3 consists of 15 amino acids. Of the read, only the CDR3 DNA is kept; its 45 bases are in frame from base 1. Each collaborating institution followed its own protocols to collect whole blood in K2EDTA tubes. Collaborator samples were shipped for TCRbeta analysis as frozen whole blood, isolated PBMCs, or DNA extracted from either sample type. The origin of this receptor is a man in his forties or fifties with active or convalescent COVID-19. What was sequenced was peripheral blood. The sequence links TRBV18 to TRBJ1-4; TRBD1 matches 7 bases in the middle. The DNA reads as follows: TGTGCCAGCTCACCCCGACAGGGAGTTAATGAAAAACTGTTTTTT. Its amino acids are CASSPRQGVNEKLFF.